These T cell receptor beta chains were read from a single sample in a study of PD-1 blockade in classical Hodgkin lymphoma. Data came from immunoSEQ multiplex PCR; TCRdb stores just in-frame clones and leaves some out. The data hold roughly 49,000 clones, with roughly 90% observed a single time. The sample in question was peripheral blood mononuclear cells (PBMCs), obtained before the fourth cycle of nivolumab. These receptors all come from a human donor with classical Hodgkin lymphoma. Both conserved end residues are part of each CDR3.

>TRBJ1-5|TRBV30
CAWSSQGNQPQHF
>TRBJ2-7|TRBV2
CASSEGQGRYEQYF
>TRBJ2-7|TRBV29-1
CSVGLPYEQYF
>TRBJ2-2|TRBV12-5
CASAWTGELFF
>TRBJ1-1|TRBV29-1
CSVDRQVMNTEAFF
>TRBJ2-7|TRBV11-3
CASGRDHTYEQYF
>TRBJ1-5|TRBV11-2
CASSLGRGQFGLPQHF
>TRBJ2-5|TRBV27
CASTSLSGVLVGETQYF
>TRBJ1-1|TRBV6-5
CASTSGGAGNTEAFF
>TRBJ2-2|TRBV29-1
CSVNRAGELFF
>TRBJ2-7|TRBV13
CASSSGTLEQYF
>TRBJ2-5|TRBV19
CASSNGLGMAQYF